Listed here are 27 T cell receptor beta chains from one sample, sequenced in a study of Graves' ophthalmopathy and Graves' hyperthyroidism. Using RNA transcripts, the TCR beta CDR3 regions were amplified. Second-round multiplex PCR followed a first-round RT-PCR using HTBI primers. TCRdb independently ran MiXCR on the multiplex PCR reads; one entry per CDR3 protein. Of almost 750,000 distinct CDR3 sequences listed, approximately 40% are singletons. Material for sequencing was peripheral blood. Source of these receptors: an adult man with Graves' ophthalmopathy.

The CDR3 bases are TGTGCCACCAGCAGTCGGGGATCACAAGAGACCCAGTACTTC. Translation gives CATSSRGSQETQYF. The gene calls are TRBV15 and TRBJ2-5, with D possibly being TRBD2 (5 bases). This CDR3 is 14 amino acids long. Deletions cut 3 bases from V and 2 bases from J, with 10 bases between. Germline lookup yields CDR1 LNHNV and CDR2 YYDKDF (reference sequence). Looking up the rest from reference TRBV15 and TRBJ2-5 gives the full variable domain: DAMVIQNPRYQVTQFGKPVTLSCSQTLNHNVMYWYQQKSSQAPKLLFHYYDKDFNNEADTPDNFQSRRPNTSFCFLDIRSPGLGDTAMYLCATSSRGSQETQYFGPGTRLLVL.

This clonotype was counted a single time. A much larger clonotype is one base distant, so this may be a read error. The CDR3 protein is CASSLATDTASVRGYTF. The DNA of the CDR3 is TGTGCCAGCAGCTTAGCGACGGACACGGCAAGTGTTCGGGGCTACACCTTC. V usage is TRBV7-9 and J usage is TRBJ1-2; a weak D match, TRBD1 (5 bases). The CDR3 runs to 17 residues. In germline, CDR1 is SEHNR, CDR2 FQNEAQ (reference sequence). V was pared by 0 bases and J by 8 bases, with 22 bases between.

In this sample, this clonotype turned up many times. The junction departs from the called germline gene at one end, perhaps through a read error. The rearrangement joins TRBV7-9 to TRBJ2-5; D remains ambiguous. CDR3 length: 13 residues. Germline CDR1 SEHNR, CDR2 FQNEAQ (reference sequence). CDR3 DNA sequence: TGCCAAACCTTTATGGTGGATCAAGAGACCCAGTACTTC. Translated: CQTFMVDQETQYF.

This chain joins TRBV25-1 and TRBJ2-2; D possibly matches TRBD1 or TRBD2 (5 bases each). Trimming removed 6 bases from V and 3 bases from J, with 14 bases in between. The CDR3 totals 15 residues. The germline V gene has CDR1 MGHDK and CDR2 SYGVNS. The CDR3 loop reads CASSPPGTDTGELFF. CDR3 in DNA: TGTGCCAGCAGCCCCCCAGGGACGGACACCGGGGAGCTGTTTTTT. The entire variable domain, with the rest obtained from reference TRBV25-1 and TRBJ2-2, is as follows: EADIYQTPRYLVIGTGKKITLECSQTMGHDKMYWYQQDPGMELHLIHYSYGVNSTEKGDLSSESTVSRIRTEHFPLTLESARPSHTSQYLCASSPPGTDTGELFFGEGSRLTVL.

The chain combines TRBV11-1 with TRBJ1-4, with 7 bases lining up with TRBD1. The CDR3 is made up of 15 amino acids. The V and J ends lost 6 bases and 7 bases, in that order; junction bases with no gene match: 11. Germline CDR1 and CDR2: SGHAT and FQDESV (reference sequence). In DNA, the CDR3 is TGTGCCAGCAGACAAACAGGGGCAGCTAGTGAAAAACTGTTTTTT. Its translation is CASRQTGAASEKLFF. Using reference TRBV11-1 and TRBJ1-4 for the parts outside the CDR3, the full variable domain is EAEVAQSPRYKITEKSQAVAFWCDPISGHATLYWYRQILGQGPELLVQFQDESVVDDSQLPKDRFSAERLKGVDSTLKIQPAELGDSAMYLCASRQTGAASEKLFFGSGTQLSVL.

V gene TRBV7-8 combines with J gene TRBJ1-2; weak D call: TRBD1 (6 bases). The CDR3 has 16 amino acids. V lost 0 bases to trimming and J lost 4 bases, with 15 bases between them. Germline CDR1 reads SGHVS; CDR2 reads FQNEAQ. This CDR3 reads CASSLAVSRGGYGYTF. CDR3 in DNA: TGTGCCAGCAGCTTAGCGGTTTCCAGGGGAGGCTATGGCTACACCTTC. The entire variable domain, with the rest obtained from reference TRBV7-8 and TRBJ1-2, is as follows: GAGVSQSPRYKVAKRGQDVALRCDPISGHVSLFWYQQALGQGPEFLTYFQNEAQLDKSGLPSDRFFAERPEGSVSTLKIQRTQQEDSAVYLCASSLAVSRGGYGYTFGSGTRLTVV.

This chain uses TRBV9 with TRBJ2-3; D is uncertain. V was shortened by 4 bases and J by 1 base, with 13 bases between the two germline ends. The V gene's germline CDR1 is SGDLS and CDR2 YYNGEE. The CDR3 contains 15 residues. The CDR3 DNA reads TGTGCCAGCAGCCTGACCCCTTGGGGCACAGATACGCAGTATTTT. Amino acid sequence: CASSLTPWGTDTQYF.

This clonotype was picked up many times. This sequence joins TRBV9 and TRBJ1-1; D uncertain. This CDR3 comprises 13 residues. From germline, CDR1 is SGDLS and CDR2 YYNGEE. Trimming took off 1 base at V and 3 bases at J, with 7 bases between the two ends. CDR3 DNA sequence: TGTGCCAGCAGCGTACTTCCCCACACTGAAGCTTTCTTT. Amino acids: CASSVLPHTEAFF.

This clonotype was recorded a few times. The germline gene is not matched at one end of the junction; a read error may be the cause. CDR3 sequence: CASSFQTGTYEHYF. In DNA, the CDR3 is TGTGCCAGCAGCTTTCAAACAGGGACCTACGAGCACTACTTC. This chain joins TRBV7-2 and TRBJ2-7; a possible D gene is TRBD1 (6 bases). Germline V lookup: CDR1 SGHTA, CDR2 FQGNSA. The CDR3 loop spans 14 amino acids. Together with reference TRBV7-2 and TRBJ2-7, the CDR3 gives the full variable domain: GAGVSQSPSNKVTEKGKDVELRCDPISGHTALYWYRQSLGQGLEFLIYFQGNSAPDKSGLPSDRFSAERTGGSVSTLTIQRTQQEDSAVYLCASSFQTGTYEHYFGPGTRLTVT.

There are many counts of this clonotype. The J gene is TRBJ1-6, the V gene TRBV7-6; perhaps TRBD1 as D (6 bases). Germline V lookup: CDR1 SGHVS, CDR2 FNYEAQ. V lost 2 bases and J 10 bases, leaving 15 bases between the germline ends. This CDR3 has 15 amino acids. In nucleotides, the CDR3 is TGTGCCAGCAGCTTAATTCAGGGGTTTAGATCACCCCTCCACTTT. It encodes CASSLIQGFRSPLHF.

This clonotype showed up just a few times. This rearrangement joins TRBV30 to TRBJ2-7, with 9 bases matching TRBD1. Per the germline V gene, CDR1 is GTSNPN and CDR2 is SVGIG (reference sequence). V was pared by 8 bases and J by 3 bases, with 8 bases of the junction left unmatched. The CDR3 is made up of 13 amino acids. DNA for the CDR3: TGTGCCGGCCAGGGACAGGGACACTACGAGCAGTACTTC. This gives the protein CAGQGQGHYEQYF.

CDR3: CASSRESTFYEQYF. The CDR3 region has the DNA TGTGCCAGCAGCCGAGAGTCGACATTCTACGAGCAGTACTTC. The chain recombines TRBV27 with TRBJ2-7; D is uncertain. The CDR3 spans 14 residues. Per germline, CDR1 MNHEY and CDR2 SMNVEV (reference sequence). Trimming took off 6 bases at V and 3 bases at J, with 15 bases between the two ends.

This clonotype occurred many times. This rearrangement joins TRBV5-6 to TRBJ1-2; D is unclear. The CDR3 totals 11 residues. Germline V gene lookup returns CDR1 SGHDT and CDR2 YYEEEE. With 4 bases removed from V and 8 bases from J, the gap between germline ends came to 9 bases. CDR3 DNA sequence: TGTGCCAGCAGCCGGAGAGGGGGCTACACCTTC. Translated: CASSRRGGYTF.

This clonotype was counted at least ten times. This chain links TRBV7-2 with TRBJ2-5; D possibly uses TRBD1 or TRBD2 (5 bases each). Germline CDR1 SGHTA, CDR2 FQGNSA. Trimming removed 0 bases from V and 1 base from J, with 9 bases in between. This CDR3 is built from 15 residues. The CDR3 DNA follows: TGTGCCAGCAGCTTAGCCACGGGGACCCAAGAGACCCAGTACTTC. This sequence encodes CASSLATGTQETQYF.

This clonotype was seen ten or more times. The chain carries TRBV12-3 or TRBV12-4 and TRBJ1-5; D unclear. This CDR3 spans 15 amino acids. Trimming removed 2 bases from V and 0 bases from J, with 8 bases in between. CDR3 in amino acids: CASSLSWGSNQPQHF. The CDR3 DNA follows: TGTGCCAGCAGTTTATCCTGGGGTAGCAATCAGCCCCAGCATTTT.

Remarks on this clonotype: Compared with germline, one end of the junction differs, possibly owing to a read error. The gene calls are TRBV10-3 and TRBJ2-7; possibly TRBD1 for D (5 bases). Germline V gene data show CDR1 as ENHRY and CDR2 as SYGVKD. This CDR3 region has 14 residues. The CDR3 loop reads CASSFVDRSYEQYF. The DNA of the CDR3 is TGTGCCAGCAGTTTTGTTGACAGATCCTACGAGCAGTACTTC.

V and J are TRBV29-1 and TRBJ2-2; 10 bases agree with TRBD2. Germline assignment: CDR1 SQVTM and CDR2 ANQGSEA. This CDR3 region has 18 residues. Trimming cost V 0 bases and J 2 bases; bases outside gene matches: 9. CDR3 nucleotides: TGCAGCGTTGAAGAGACTAGCGGGCCCGGGATTAACACCGGGGAGCTGTTTTTT. Protein sequence: CSVEETSGPGINTGELFF.

Details on this clonotype: Just one base apart from a much larger clone, this may be a read error. The chain joins TRBV7-2 to TRBJ2-7; D gene ambiguous. Germline values: CDR1 SGHTA, CDR2 FQGNSA. V was trimmed by 1 base and J by 12 bases, leaving 13 bases between them. There are 12 residues in the CDR3. Written as DNA, the CDR3 is TGTGCCAGCAGCTTAGGGTCGGCTGATCGGTACTTC. Translating gives CASSLGSADRYF.

The rearrangement links TRBV2 to TRBJ2-7; TRBD2 agrees at 7 bases. The J call may be incorrect, as the DNA end agrees better with TRBJ2-5. The CDR3 covers 17 residues. Germline V lookup: CDR1 SNHLY, CDR2 FYNNEI. The CDR3 is CASSDGSYRGSWKTQYF. The CDR3 DNA reads TGTGCCAGCAGCGATGGGTCCTACCGCGGGAGCTGGAAGACCCAGTACTTC.

The rearrangement links TRBV20-1 to TRBJ1-1; D gene uncertain. Germline values: CDR1 DFQATT, CDR2 SNEGSKA (reference sequence). The CDR3 sequence is 15 residues long. The germline V and J ends were trimmed by 5 bases and 6 bases, with 22 bases remaining between them. This chain's CDR3 is CSAGNTRAGRSEAFF. The CDR3 DNA reads TGCAGTGCTGGAAACACTCGCGCAGGAAGGTCTGAAGCTTTCTTT.

The chain joins TRBV7-9 to TRBJ1-4, with D perhaps TRBD1 (5 bases). CDR1 SEHNR and CDR2 FQNEAQ come from the germline V gene (reference sequence). V was pared by 6 bases and J by 3 bases, with 11 bases between. The CDR3 spans 14 residues. As DNA, the CDR3 is TGTGCCAGCAGATCGGGGGAGGCTAATGAAAAACTGTTTTTT. It codes for CASRSGEANEKLFF.

CDR3 sequence (DNA): TGTGCCACCAGTGGGGGACTAGCGGGAGGAGGGGGGGAGACCCAGTACTTC. It is translated as CATSGGLAGGGGETQYF. The gene calls are TRBV24-1 and TRBJ2-5, with 15 positions matching TRBD2. V shed 5 bases and J 5 bases; nucleotides not matched to a gene: 8. Germline V gene lookup returns CDR1 KGHDR and CDR2 SFDVKD. The CDR3 is made up of 17 amino acids.

The rearrangement joins TRBV25-1 to TRBJ1-1, with 8 bases aligning to TRBD1. Germline assignment: CDR1 MGHDK and CDR2 SYGVNS. CDR3 length: 15 residues. V trimming: 6 bases; J trimming: 1 base; junction bases outside the gene matches: 7. CDR3 coding DNA: TGTGCCAGCAGCTTGCAAGGACAGGGGAACACTGAAGCTTTCTTT. Amino acid sequence: CASSLQGQGNTEAFF.

This clonotype was counted a single time. The chain has TRBV7-3 and TRBJ2-7; D might be TRBD1 or TRBD2, each matching 5 bases. The DNA end is more similar to TRBJ2-5, so the J call may be wrong. The germline V gene has CDR1 SGHTA and CDR2 FQGTGA. The length of the CDR3 is 18 residues. CDR3 residues: CASSQEGVDRHRRETQYF. The CDR3, as DNA: TGTGCCAGCAGCCAAGAGGGAGTCGACAGACACAGGCGGGAGACCCAGTACTTC.

A few counts support this clonotype. The V and J genes are TRBV10-3 and TRBJ2-3; no firm D call. Trimming pared 6 bases from V and 2 bases from J, leaving 12 bases between. The CDR3 has 14 residues. The V gene's germline CDR1 is ENHRY and CDR2 SYGVKD. CDR3 in amino acids: CAIRTVLSTDTQYF. The CDR3 nucleotides are TGTGCCATCAGGACGGTGTTGTCCACAGATACGCAGTATTTT.

This clonotype was counted only a few times. Here the CDR3 DNA reads TGTGCCAGCAGCGTGGGCCTAGCGATGGAGACCCAGTACTTC. It codes for CASSVGLAMETQYF. This chain uses TRBV9 with TRBJ2-5, with TRBD2 as a possible D gene (6 bases). V lost 2 bases and J 5 bases, leaving 13 bases between the germline ends. The CDR3 contains 14 residues. The germline V gene has CDR1 SGDLS and CDR2 YYNGEE.

The rearrangement joins TRBV20-1 to TRBJ1-4; D unclear. Germline-derived CDR1 and CDR2 are DFQATT and SNEGSKA (reference sequence). V lost 5 bases, J lost 7 bases, and 8 bases lay in between. This CDR3 contains 11 residues. CDR3 coding DNA: TGCAGTGCTCCCTGGGGTGAAAAACTGTTTTTT. Protein: CSAPWGEKLFF.